The 26 T cell receptor beta chains below all came from one sample that was sequenced in a study of cytomegalovirus exposure and HLA in healthy donors. Both 60 Vbeta primers and 13 Jbeta primers went into the PCR. Method: immunoSEQ multiplex PCR; TCRdb's copy keeps in-frame clones and lacks some. The sample lists 150,000 to 200,000 clones, 80% to 90% occurring once. Material: PBMCs. Source of these receptors: a man aged 45-60 years in good health and CMV-seropositive.

J is TRBJ1-3 and V is TRBV9, with D unresolved. This CDR3 comprises 18 residues. Germline assignment: CDR1 SGDLS and CDR2 YYNGEE. Between the trimmed V and J ends, which lost 0 bases and 6 bases, there was a span of 22 bases. CDR3 in amino acids: CASSVAVDGVGLENTIYF. CDR3 sequence (DNA): TGTGCCAGCAGCGTAGCCGTCGACGGGGTTGGACTGGAAAACACCATATATTTT.

This rearrangement joins TRBV5-1 to TRBJ1-2; D remains ambiguous. The V end lost 0 bases, the J end lost 8 bases, and 11 bases lay between the germline ends. Germline-derived CDR1 and CDR2 are SGHRS and YFSETQ. The CDR3 length is 13 residues. Here the CDR3 reads CASSLEGAGGYTF. Written as DNA, the CDR3 is TGCGCCAGCAGCTTGGAAGGAGCGGGCGGCTACACCTTC.

Worth noting for this clone: The germline gene is not matched at one end of the junction; a read error may be the cause. Other DNA sequences in the same sample also yield this CDR3. This chain links TRBV7-8 with TRBJ1-1, with a possible D match to TRBD1 (6 bases). The CDR3 sequence is 14 residues long. The germline gives CDR1 SGHVS, CDR2 FQNEAQ. In DNA form, the CDR3 reads TGTGCCAGCAGCTTAGCAGGGGGGGGCACTGAAGCCTTCTTT. Its translation: CASSLAGGGTEAFF.

The chain employs TRBV11-2 and TRBJ2-1; 7 bases map to TRBD2. The V segment lost 4 bases and the J segment 9 bases; nucleotides outside the gene matches: 12. Germline V gene data show CDR1 as SGHAT and CDR2 as FQNNGV. The CDR3 extends over 15 amino acids. CDR3 sequence: CASSSGLFSNTEQFF. In DNA, the CDR3 is TGTGCCAGCAGCTCGGGACTATTTTCGAATACTGAGCAGTTCTTC.

This clone appeared once. The chain carries TRBV5-1 and TRBJ2-1, with 11 bases that match TRBD2. The CDR3 runs to 16 residues. The germline V gene encodes CDR1 SGHRS and CDR2 YFSETQ. After removal of 0 bases from V and 6 bases from J, the junction contained 5 bases not matched to a gene. The CDR3 region has the DNA TGCGCCAGCAGCTTGGATAGCGGGGGGGCCTTCAATGAGCAGTTCTTC. Residues: CASSLDSGGAFNEQFF. Complete variable domain (other parts from reference TRBV5-1 and TRBJ2-1): KAGVTQTPRYLIKTRGQQVTLSCSPISGHRSVSWYQQTPGQGLQFLFEYFSETQRNKGNFPGRFSGRQFSNSRSEMNVSTLELGDSALYLCASSLDSGGAFNEQFFGPGTRLTVL.

The genes are TRBV19 and TRBJ2-3, with TRBD2 matching over 8 bases. Germline V gene data show CDR1 as LNHDA and CDR2 as SQIVND (reference sequence). CDR3 length: 17 amino acids. The V segment lost 5 bases and the J segment 2 bases; nucleotides outside the gene matches: 12. CDR3 in amino acids: CASSSQTGTSYTDTQYF. DNA for the CDR3: TGTGCCAGTAGTTCCCAGACCGGGACTAGTTACACAGATACGCAGTATTTT.

This clone occurred once. This chain uses TRBV28 with TRBJ2-1; weak D call: TRBD2 (6 bases). Per the germline V gene, CDR1 is MDHEN and CDR2 is SYDVKM. The CDR3 contains 16 residues. The V end was cut by 3 bases, the J end by 0 bases, with 12 bases between. In DNA form, the CDR3 reads TGTGCCAGCAGTTTTGGTGTCGGGAGCTCCTACAATGAGCAGTTCTTC. Amino acids: CASSFGVGSSYNEQFF.

The chain links TRBV7-2 to TRBJ1-4; D remains unclear. CDR1 SGHTA and CDR2 FQGNSA come from the germline V gene. The germline V and J ends were trimmed by 2 bases and 0 bases, with 7 bases remaining between them. This CDR3 spans 15 amino acids. CDR3 nucleotides: TGTGCCAGCAGCTTACAGGCAGCAACTAATGAAAAACTGTTTTTT. It translates to CASSLQAATNEKLFF.

This clone was found once. The chain couples TRBV30 to TRBJ2-5; 10 bases agree with TRBD2. This CDR3 is 15 amino acids long. Germline V gives CDR1 GTSNPN, CDR2 SVGIG (reference sequence). V gave up 6 bases and J gave up 1 base; unmatched junction bases: 8. DNA of the CDR3: TGTGCCTGTTCTGCTGGACTAGCGGTCCAAGAGACCCAGTACTTC. Its translation: CACSAGLAVQETQYF. Using reference TRBV30 and TRBJ2-5 for the parts outside the CDR3, the full variable domain is SQTIHQWPATLVQPVGSPLSLECTVEGTSNPNLYWYRQAAGRGLQLLFYSVGIGQISSEVPQNLSASRPQDRQFILSSKKLLLSDSGFYLCACSAGLAVQETQYFGPGTRLLVL.

The rearrangement joins TRBV19 to TRBJ1-1; perhaps TRBD1 as D (6 bases). The V gene lost 7 bases and the J gene lost 0 bases, with 21 bases spanning the gap. Germline CDR1 reads LNHDA; CDR2 reads SQIVND (reference sequence). The CDR3 loop spans 17 amino acids. CDR3 bases: TGTGCCAGTACCCCCTCGGACAGCTTCTTCATGAACACTGAAGCTTTCTTT. It encodes CASTPSDSFFMNTEAFF.

The V and J genes are TRBV5-4 and TRBJ2-2, with 9 nucleotides matching TRBD1. The length of the CDR3 is 15 residues. Losses at the gene ends were 3 bases for V and 6 bases for J; bases not matched to a gene: 6. Germline values: CDR1 SGHNT, CDR2 YYREEE (reference sequence). The CDR3 DNA follows: TGTGCCAGCAGCTCCGGGACAGGGCGTTCCGGGGAGCTGTTTTTT. Its translation is CASSSGTGRSGELFF. Combining the CDR3 with reference TRBV5-4 and TRBJ2-2 gives the whole variable domain ETGVTQSPTHLIKTRGQQVTLRCSSQSGHNTVSWYQQALGQGPQFIFQYYREEENGRGNFPPRFSGLQFPNYSSELNVNALELDDSALYLCASSSGTGRSGELFFGEGSRLTVL.

This rearrangement joins TRBV30 to TRBJ2-1, with a possible D match to TRBD2 (6 bases). V lost 0 bases and J lost 16, with 19 bases in between. This CDR3 has 13 residues. Germline CDR1 GTSNPN, CDR2 SVGIG (reference sequence). The chain's CDR3 is CAWSVRVDYPPFF. DNA for the CDR3: TGTGCCTGGAGTGTACGGGTGGACTACCCTCCTTTCTTC.

This clone turned up a few times. The V gene is TRBV6-4, the J gene TRBJ2-1; 9 nucleotides align to TRBD2. Germline V gene data show CDR1 as MRHNA and CDR2 as SNTAGT. The CDR3 sequence is 16 residues long. Trimming cost V 4 bases and J 8 bases; bases outside gene matches: 12. CDR3 loop: CASSASSAGGTDEQFF. The CDR3 bases are TGTGCCAGCAGTGCCTCCTCAGCGGGGGGCACCGATGAGCAGTTCTTC.

The V and J genes are TRBV5-1 and TRBJ2-6; tentative D call: TRBD1 (7 bases). Germline loops: CDR1 SGHRS, CDR2 YFSETQ. The CDR3 runs to 18 residues. The ends were cut back, 1 base at V and 3 bases at J, with 17 bases in the middle. DNA of the CDR3: TGCGCCAGCAGCTTGACGCGACAGGGACTCTTTGGGGCCAACGTCCTGACTTTC. This gives the protein CASSLTRQGLFGANVLTF.

This clone showed up just a few times. V usage is TRBV2 and J usage is TRBJ2-7; D possibly corresponds to TRBD2 (6 bases). The CDR3 contains 14 residues. V gave up 4 bases and J gave up 4 bases, with 14 bases separating them. From germline, CDR1 is SNHLY and CDR2 FYNNEI. This CDR3 reads CASSAGGAGYEQYF. In nucleotides, the CDR3 is TGTGCCAGCAGTGCAGGAGGGGCCGGTTACGAGCAGTACTTC.

The chain uses TRBV6-1 and TRBJ2-7; 8 bases are a match to TRBD1. The CDR3 length is 14 residues. CDR1 is MNHNS and CDR2 is SASEGT in the germline V gene. V dropped 2 bases and J dropped 3; count of bases not matched to a gene: 3. The chain's CDR3 is CASSENDRGYEQYV. The CDR3 coding sequence is TGTGCCAGCAGTGAAAACGACAGGGGCTACGAGCAGTACGTC.

A remark on this clone: Other DNA sequences in the sample encode the same CDR3. This sequence joins TRBV5-1 and TRBJ2-3; D remains ambiguous. The CDR3 has 14 residues. Germline CDR1 is SGHRS and CDR2 is YFSETQ. V was cut by 0 bases and J by 1 base, with 6 bases left in between. As DNA, the CDR3 is TGCGCCAGCAGCTTGGGTCGGGGCACAGATACGCAGTATTTT. Translating it yields CASSLGRGTDTQYF.

The V and J genes are TRBV18 and TRBJ1-1; possibly TRBD1 for D (5 bases). CDR1 and CDR2 from the germline V gene are KGHSH and LQKENI. The V end lost 2 bases, the J end lost 5 bases, and 9 bases lay between the germline ends. The CDR3 extends over 13 amino acids. The CDR3 DNA reads TGTGCCAGCTCACCAATAGGGGTAACTGAAGCTTTCTTT. Translation: CASSPIGVTEAFF.

This chain links TRBV19 with TRBJ2-5; 8 positions match TRBD2. V lost 3 bases and J lost 3; bases outside the gene matches: 3. Germline V gene data show CDR1 as LNHDA and CDR2 as SQIVND (reference sequence). CDR3 length equals 14 residues. The CDR3 DNA follows: TGTGCCAGTAGTATGGGGACTAGTAAAGAGACCCAGTACTTC. This translates into CASSMGTSKETQYF.

The J gene is TRBJ2-3, the V gene TRBV9; D unclear. Germline V gene data show CDR1 as SGDLS and CDR2 as YYNGEE. Trimming stripped 3 bases from V and 1 base from J, with 9 bases between. The CDR3 runs 14 residues. The CDR3 bases are TGTGCCAGCAGCGAAAACTTGGGCACAGATACGCAGTATTTT. Residues: CASSENLGTDTQYF.

This clone was found once. The chain has TRBV2 and TRBJ2-7, with TRBD1 identical over 8 bases. Germline V gives CDR1 SNHLY, CDR2 FYNNEI. V dropped 6 bases and J dropped 2; count of bases not matched to a gene: 9. The CDR3 is 15 residues long. CDR3 sequence reads: CASREDRASPYEQYF. CDR3 DNA: TGTGCCAGCAGGGAGGACAGGGCCTCTCCCTACGAGCAGTACTTC.

This clone came up a few times. The V and J genes are TRBV18 and TRBJ1-1, with D possibly matching TRBD1 (5 bases). Germline assignment: CDR1 KGHSH and CDR2 LQKENI. This CDR3 comprises 13 residues. V gave up 0 bases and J gave up 7 bases, with 9 bases separating them. For the CDR3, the DNA is TGTGCCAGCTCACCACCGGGGGGGAATGAAGCTTTCTTT. Its translation: CASSPPGGNEAFF.

The chain links TRBV6-1 to TRBJ2-7, with D maybe TRBD1 (6 bases). CDR1 and CDR2 from the germline V gene are MNHNS and SASEGT. V was shortened by 1 base and J by 2 bases, with 21 bases between the two germline ends. The CDR3 loop spans 18 amino acids. The CDR3 DNA reads as TGTGCCAGCAGTGAAGGGGCAGGGGAACCGACTTTAGCCTACGAGCAGTACTTC. As protein: CASSEGAGEPTLAYEQYF.

There are a few counts of this clone. The rearrangement links TRBV29-1 to TRBJ2-6, with D maybe TRBD2 (7 bases). V lost 5 bases and J lost 2, with 22 bases in between. CDR1 and CDR2 from the germline V gene are SQVTM and ANQGSEA. This CDR3 has 18 residues. CDR3 sequence (DNA): TGCAGCGTTTGGGCCGGGGGGTCAGGGGAGGCTGGGGCCAACGTCCTGACTTTC. It translates to CSVWAGGSGEAGANVLTF.

The J gene is TRBJ2-7, the V gene TRBV27; D is possibly TRBD1 (6 bases). Germline V CDR1 and CDR2: MNHEY, SMNVEV (reference sequence). This CDR3 has 15 amino acids. Between the trimmed V and J ends, which lost 4 bases and 0 bases, there was a span of 13 bases. CDR3 DNA sequence: TGTGCCAGCAGTTCGAGAGGGGGTCTCTCCTACGAGCAGTACTTC. This gives the protein CASSSRGGLSYEQYF.

This clone was seen a handful of times. The chain employs TRBV27 and TRBJ1-1; no definite D call. Trimming stripped 0 bases from V and 5 bases from J, with 10 bases between. The CDR3 loop spans 14 amino acids. Germline V lookup: CDR1 MNHEY, CDR2 SMNVEV (reference sequence). DNA of the CDR3: TGTGCCAGCAGTTTATCCGAGGGTTGGACTGAAGCTTTCTTT. Its protein is CASSLSEGWTEAFF.